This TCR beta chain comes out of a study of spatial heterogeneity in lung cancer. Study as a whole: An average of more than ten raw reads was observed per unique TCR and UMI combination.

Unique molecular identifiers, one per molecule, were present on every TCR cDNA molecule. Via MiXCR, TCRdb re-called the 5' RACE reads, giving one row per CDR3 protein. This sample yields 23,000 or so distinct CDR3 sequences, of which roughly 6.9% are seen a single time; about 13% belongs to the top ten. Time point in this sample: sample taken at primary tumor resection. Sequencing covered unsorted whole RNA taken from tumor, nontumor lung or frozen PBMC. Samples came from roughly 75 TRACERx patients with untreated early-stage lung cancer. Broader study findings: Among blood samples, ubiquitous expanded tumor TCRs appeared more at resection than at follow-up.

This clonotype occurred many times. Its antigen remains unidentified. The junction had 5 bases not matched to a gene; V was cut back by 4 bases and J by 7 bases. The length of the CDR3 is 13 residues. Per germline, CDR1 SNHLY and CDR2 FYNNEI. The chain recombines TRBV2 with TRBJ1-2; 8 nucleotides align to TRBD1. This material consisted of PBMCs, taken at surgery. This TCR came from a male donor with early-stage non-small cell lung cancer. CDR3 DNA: TGTGCCAGCAGTGCGGACAGGGAAAGTGGCTACACCTTC. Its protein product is CASSADRESGYTF. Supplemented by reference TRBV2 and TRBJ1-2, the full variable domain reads EPEVTQTPSHQVTQMGQEVILRCVPISNHLYFYWYRQILGQKVEFLVSFYNNEISEKSEIFDDQFSVERPDGSNFTLKIRSTKLEDSAMYFCASSADRESGYTFGSGTRLTVV.